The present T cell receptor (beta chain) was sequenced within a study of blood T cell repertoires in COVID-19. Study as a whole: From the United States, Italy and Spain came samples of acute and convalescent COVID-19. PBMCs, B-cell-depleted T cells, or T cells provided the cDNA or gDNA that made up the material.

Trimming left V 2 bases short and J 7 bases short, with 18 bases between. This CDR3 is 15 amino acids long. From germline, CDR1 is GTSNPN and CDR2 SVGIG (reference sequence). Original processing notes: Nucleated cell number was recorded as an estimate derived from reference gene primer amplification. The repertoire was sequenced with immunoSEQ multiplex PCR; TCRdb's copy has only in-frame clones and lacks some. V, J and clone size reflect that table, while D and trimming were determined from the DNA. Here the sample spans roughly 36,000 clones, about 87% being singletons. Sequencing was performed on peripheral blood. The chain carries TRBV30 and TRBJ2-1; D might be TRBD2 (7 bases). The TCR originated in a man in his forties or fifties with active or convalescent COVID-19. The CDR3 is CAWSTLGGAGNEQFF. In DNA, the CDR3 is TGTGCCTGGAGTACCCTAGGGGGGGCGGGTAATGAGCAGTTCTTC.